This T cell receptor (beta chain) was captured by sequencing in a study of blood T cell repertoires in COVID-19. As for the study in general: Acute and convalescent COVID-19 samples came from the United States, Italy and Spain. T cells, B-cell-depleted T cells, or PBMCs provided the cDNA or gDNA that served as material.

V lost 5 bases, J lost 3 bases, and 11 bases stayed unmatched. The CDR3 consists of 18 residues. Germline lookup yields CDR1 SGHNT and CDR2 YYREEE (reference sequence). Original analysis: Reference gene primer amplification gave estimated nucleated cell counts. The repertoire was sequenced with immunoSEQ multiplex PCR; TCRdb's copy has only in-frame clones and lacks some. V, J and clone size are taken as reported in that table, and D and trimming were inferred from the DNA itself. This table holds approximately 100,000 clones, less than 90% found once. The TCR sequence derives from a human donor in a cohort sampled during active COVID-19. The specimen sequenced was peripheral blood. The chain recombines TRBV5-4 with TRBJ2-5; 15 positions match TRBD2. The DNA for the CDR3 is TGTGCCAGCAGACCCGGACTAGCGGGGGGGCCACTTGAAGAGACCCAGTACTTC. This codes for CASRPGLAGGPLEETQYF.